This passage covers 6 T cell receptor beta chains from one sample sequenced in a study of T-cell memory formation after mild COVID-19. TCRdb redid the calling of the 5' RACE reads with MiXCR, one entry per CDR3 protein. The table lists around 340,000 distinct CDR3 sequences, roughly 14% of them singletons, with roughly 22% in the top ten. Material for sequencing was PBMCs or a T cell subset sorted from them (not recorded which). All receptors come from a young man who had mild COVID-19 (a few samples of this study predate the infection). Cell type and time point are not known.

The chain recombines TRBV7-2 with TRBJ1-4; tentatively, D is TRBD1 (5 bases). The CDR3 extends over 15 amino acids. Germline V CDR1 and CDR2: SGHTA, FQGNSA. The germline V and J ends were trimmed by 0 bases and 7 bases, with 12 bases remaining between them. The CDR3 DNA is TGTGCCAGCAGCTTAGCCGGGGCCGGGGGTGAAAAACTGTTTTTT. This sequence encodes CASSLAGAGGEKLFF.

The J gene is TRBJ1-5, the V gene TRBV3-1; unclear D gene. The CDR3 covers 14 residues. Germline values: CDR1 LGHDT, CDR2 YNNKEL (reference sequence). Trimming shortened V by 1 base and J by 7 bases, and 11 bases separated the two germline ends. The CDR3 DNA sequence: TGTGCCAGCAGCCAAGCCTGGGGAGAGCAGCCCCAGCATTTT. This translates into CASSQAWGEQPQHF.

This clonotype came up a few times. The DNA of the CDR3 is TGCGCCAGCAGCCGATTTACAGGGGGCCAGACCCAGTACTTC. As protein: CASSRFTGGQTQYF. The J gene is TRBJ2-5, the V gene TRBV4-3; 9 bases agree with TRBD1. The J segment lost 6 bases and the V segment lost 4 bases, leaving 6 bases of the junction unmatched. Germline lookup yields CDR1 LGHNA and CDR2 YSLEER. The CDR3 sequence is 14 residues long.

This clonotype has a count of ten or more. V is TRBV4-1 and J is TRBJ2-3, with 9 bases that match TRBD2. With V trimmed by 0 bases and J by 5 bases, 3 bases remained unmatched. CDR3 length: 15 amino acids. Per the germline V gene, CDR1 is MGHRA and CDR2 is YSYEKL. In nucleotides, the CDR3 is TGCGCCAGCAGCCAAGATGGAGCGGGGGGAGATACGCAGTATTTT. As protein: CASSQDGAGGDTQYF.

In its sample, this clonotype was seen once. This rearrangement joins TRBV11-3 to TRBJ2-1, with TRBD2 as a possible D gene (6 bases). The CDR3 has 13 amino acids. The V and J ends lost 5 bases and 7 bases respectively, with 12 bases between them. Per germline, CDR1 SGHNT and CDR2 YENEEA. The CDR3, as DNA: TGTGCCAGCAGCATTGGGGGGAATAATGAGCAGTTCTTC. This codes for CASSIGGNNEQFF.

This clonotype occurred a few times. The chain couples TRBV4-1 to TRBJ2-2; D is unresolved. Trimming pared 3 bases from V and 0 bases from J, leaving 11 bases between. The CDR3 is 16 residues long. Germline V gene sequence: CDR1 MGHRA, CDR2 YSYEKL. The CDR3 here is CASSHRPNTNTGELFF. CDR3 nucleotide sequence: TGCGCCAGCAGCCACCGACCGAATACGAACACCGGGGAGCTGTTTTTT.